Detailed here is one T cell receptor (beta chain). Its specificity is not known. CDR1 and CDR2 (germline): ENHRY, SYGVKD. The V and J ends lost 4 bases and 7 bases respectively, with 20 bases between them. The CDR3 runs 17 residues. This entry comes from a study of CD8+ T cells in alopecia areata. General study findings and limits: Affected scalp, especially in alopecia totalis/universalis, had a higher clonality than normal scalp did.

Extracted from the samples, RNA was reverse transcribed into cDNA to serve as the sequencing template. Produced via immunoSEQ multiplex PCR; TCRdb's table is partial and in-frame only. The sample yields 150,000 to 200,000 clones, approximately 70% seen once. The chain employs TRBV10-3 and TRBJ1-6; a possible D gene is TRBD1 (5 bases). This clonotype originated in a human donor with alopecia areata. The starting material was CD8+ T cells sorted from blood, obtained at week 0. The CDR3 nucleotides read TGTGCCATCAGTGTAAGTGGGACTGACACTCGCAATTCACCCCTCCACTTT. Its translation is CAISVSGTDTRNSPLHF.